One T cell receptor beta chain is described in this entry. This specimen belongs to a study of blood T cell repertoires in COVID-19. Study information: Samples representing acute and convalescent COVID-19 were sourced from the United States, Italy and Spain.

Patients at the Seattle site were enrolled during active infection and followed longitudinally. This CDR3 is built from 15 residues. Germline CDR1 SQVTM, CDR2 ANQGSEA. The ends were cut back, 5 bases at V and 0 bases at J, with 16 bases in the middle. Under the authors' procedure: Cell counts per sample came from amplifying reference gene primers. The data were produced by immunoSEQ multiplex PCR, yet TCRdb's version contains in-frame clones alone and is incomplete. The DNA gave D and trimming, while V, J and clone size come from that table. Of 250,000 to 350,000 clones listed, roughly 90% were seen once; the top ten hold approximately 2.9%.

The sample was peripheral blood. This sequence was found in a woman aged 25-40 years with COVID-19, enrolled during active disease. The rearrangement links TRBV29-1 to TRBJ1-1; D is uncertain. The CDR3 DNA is TGCAGCGTTTATAGGAATGCAGCGATGAACACTGAAGCTTTCTTT. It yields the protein CSVYRNAAMNTEAFF.